This T cell receptor (beta chain) was identified in a study of blood T cell repertoires in COVID-19. In the study overall: There were acute and convalescent COVID-19 samples, and they came from the United States, Italy and Spain. PBMCs, B-cell-depleted T cells, or T cells were the source of the cDNA or gDNA that made up the material.

The CDR3 totals 15 residues. The V gene lost 5 bases and the J gene lost 5 bases, with 15 bases spanning the gap. CDR1 and CDR2 (germline): SGHAT, FQNNGV. Original methodology: The assay estimated nucleated cells by amplifying reference gene primers. TCRdb keeps only in-frame clones here, not all; method: immunoSEQ multiplex PCR. V and J calls and clone size are as listed in that table; D and trimming were resolved from the DNA. The data contain about 80,000 clones, around 82% of them singletons. The sample was peripheral blood. The chain recombines TRBV11-2 with TRBJ1-4; tentatively, D is TRBD1 (6 bases). This TCR was recovered from a human donor in a cohort sampled during active COVID-19. The CDR3 DNA reads as TGTGCCAGCAGCCCCTGGGACACGGGGAATGAAAAACTGTTTTTT. Protein: CASSPWDTGNEKLFF.